This TCR beta chain was recorded in a study of blood T cell repertoires in COVID-19. Turning to the study itself: Acute-phase and convalescent COVID-19 samples originated in the United States, Italy and Spain. From T cells, B-cell-depleted T cells, or PBMCs came the material, which was cDNA or gDNA.

As originally analysed: Nucleated cell number was recorded as an estimate derived from reference gene primer amplification. Only in-frame clones appear in the TCRdb table, and some are missing; sequencing was by immunoSEQ multiplex PCR. D and trimming were read from the DNA, whereas the V and J calls and clone size are those reported in that table. The sample lists approximately 210,000 clones, 82% occurring once. The sequenced sample was peripheral blood. The receptor was derived from a woman older than 75 with acute or convalescent COVID-19.

The CDR3 here is CASSVSDRSNYGYTF. The CDR3 DNA is TGTGCCAGCAGCGTATCGGACAGATCTAACTATGGCTACACCTTC. The chain employs TRBV5-4 and TRBJ1-2; D perhaps matches TRBD1 (6 bases). There are 15 residues in the CDR3. Germline CDR1 SGHNT, CDR2 YYREEE (reference sequence). Deletions cut 4 bases from V and 0 bases from J, with 13 bases between. Full variable domain (missing parts from reference TRBV5-4 and TRBJ1-2): ETGVTQSPTHLIKTRGQQVTLRCSSQSGHNTVSWYQQALGQGPQFIFQYYREEENGRGNFPPRFSGLQFPNYSSELNVNALELDDSALYLCASSVSDRSNYGYTFGSGTRLTVV.